This record covers a single T cell receptor beta chain. This CDR3 contains 15 residues. Germline V lookup: CDR1 SNHLY, CDR2 FYNNEI. Losses at the gene ends were 5 bases for V and 4 bases for J; bases not matched to a gene: 5. Clones were sequenced by immunoSEQ multiplex PCR, and TCRdb holds only the in-frame ones, with some missing. The table lists around 200,000 clones, roughly 89% of them singletons. The data were taken from a study of blood T cell repertoires in COVID-19. Study-level information: Researchers got acute and convalescent COVID-19 samples from the United States, Italy and Spain.

The rearrangement links TRBV2 to TRBJ2-1; 10 bases line up with TRBD1. The TCR sequence derives from a woman between 18 and 29 years old who had recovered from COVID-19. The sample was peripheral blood. The CDR3 DNA sequence: TGTGCCAGCAGTAGAGGACAGGGGGAATACAATGAGCAGTTCTTC. Protein: CASSRGQGEYNEQFF.